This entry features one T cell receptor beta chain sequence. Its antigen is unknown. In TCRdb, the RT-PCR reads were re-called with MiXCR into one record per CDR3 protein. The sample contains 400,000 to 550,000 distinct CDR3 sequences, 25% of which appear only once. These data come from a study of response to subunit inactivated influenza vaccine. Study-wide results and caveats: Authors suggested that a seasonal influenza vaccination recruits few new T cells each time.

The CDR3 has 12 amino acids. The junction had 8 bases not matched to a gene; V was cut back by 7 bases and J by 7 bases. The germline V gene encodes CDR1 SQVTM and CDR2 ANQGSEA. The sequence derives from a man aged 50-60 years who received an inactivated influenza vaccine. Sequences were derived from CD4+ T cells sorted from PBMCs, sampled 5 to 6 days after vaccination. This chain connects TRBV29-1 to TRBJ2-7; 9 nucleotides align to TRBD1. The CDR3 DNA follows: TGCAGCGCCCAAGGACAGGGGTGGGAGCAGTACTTC. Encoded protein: CSAQGQGWEQYF.